These T cell receptor beta chains were read from a single sample in a study of blood T cell repertoires in COVID-19. The protocol was immunoSEQ multiplex PCR, while the TCRdb copy is restricted to in-frame clones and leaves out a portion. The sample records under 300,000 clones, approximately 91% being singletons. The sequencing sample was made of peripheral blood. All receptors come from a woman between 35 and 50 years old who had recovered from COVID-19. Each CDR3 is given with its conserved first and last residue. The order of the fields is D gene, clone size, J gene, V gene, CDR3 DNA, CDR3 protein. The D gene is left open where the match is weak. A row's size may be missing; if present it is once, few, many or a size class.

D gene: NA
clone size: few
J gene: TRBJ2-7
V gene: TRBV5-4
CDR3 DNA: TGTGCCAGCAGCTTGGAGGGGAACGAGCAGTACTTC
CDR3 protein: CASSLEGNEQYF

D gene: NA
clone size: NA
J gene: TRBJ2-3
V gene: TRBV24-1
CDR3 DNA: TGTGCCACCAGTGATTTGGGACTATCCACAGATACGCAGTATTTT
CDR3 protein: CATSDLGLSTDTQYF

D gene: NA
clone size: once
J gene: TRBJ2-3
V gene: TRBV5-1
CDR3 DNA: TGCGCCAGCAGCTTGGGCGGTAGCACAGATACGCAGTATTTT
CDR3 protein: CASSLGGSTDTQYF

D gene: TRBD1
clone size: NA
J gene: TRBJ1-5
V gene: TRBV6-1
CDR3 DNA: TGTGCCAGCAGTGCCCCACGACAGGGGCAGAATCAGCCCCAGCATTTT
CDR3 protein: CASSAPRQGQNQPQHF

D gene: TRBD2
clone size: NA
J gene: TRBJ2-2
V gene: TRBV7-3
CDR3 DNA: TGTGCCAGCAGCTTAACTAGCGGGCGAATCGCTGGGGAGCTGTTTTTT
CDR3 protein: CASSLTSGRIAGELFF

D gene: NA
clone size: once
J gene: TRBJ1-2
V gene: TRBV25-1
CDR3 DNA: TGTGCCAGCACCGCCCGCGGGACCCTGTCTCTAGGGGGCTACACCTTC
CDR3 protein: CASTARGTLSLGGYTF

D gene: NA
clone size: NA
J gene: TRBJ2-1
V gene: TRBV15
CDR3 DNA: TGTGCCACCAGCAGAGAGGCGGGTTTATACAATGAGCAGTTCTTC
CDR3 protein: CATSREAGLYNEQFF

D gene: TRBD2
clone size: once
J gene: TRBJ2-3
V gene: TRBV25-1
CDR3 DNA: TGTGCCAGCAGTGGCTGGGGCGGGGGGCCCCCAGATACGCAGTATTTT
CDR3 protein: CASSGWGGGPPDTQYF

D gene: TRBD1
clone size: NA
J gene: TRBJ2-2
V gene: TRBV19
CDR3 DNA: TGTGCCAGTAGACAGGGGGAGAACACCGGGGAGCTGTTTTTT
CDR3 protein: CASRQGENTGELFF

D gene: TRBD2
clone size: NA
J gene: TRBJ2-2
V gene: TRBV7-3
CDR3 DNA: TGTGCCAGCAGCTTAAATCGACAGGGACTAGCGGCTGAATCATCCTCGAACACCGGGGAGCTGTTTTTT
CDR3 protein: CASSLNRQGLAAESSSNTGELFF

D gene: TRBD2
clone size: NA
J gene: TRBJ2-7
V gene: TRBV7-2
CDR3 DNA: TGTGCCAGCAGCCTGGCTAGCGGGGGGTCTACCACCCCCTACGAGCAGTACTTC
CDR3 protein: CASSLASGGSTTPYEQYF

D gene: TRBD1
clone size: NA
J gene: TRBJ1-4
V gene: TRBV2
CDR3 DNA: TGTGCCAGCCGACGCGAGACAGGGGCTAATGAAAAACTGTTTTTT
CDR3 protein: CASRRETGANEKLFF

D gene: NA
clone size: NA
J gene: TRBJ2-2
V gene: TRBV27
CDR3 DNA: TGTGCCAGCAGTCCGAATTCAATAGGGGGGGGAAACACCGGGGAGCTGTTTTTT
CDR3 protein: CASSPNSIGGGNTGELFF

D gene: NA
clone size: once
J gene: TRBJ1-5
V gene: TRBV19
CDR3 DNA: TGTGCCAGTAGTATTCGGGGGTCGCAGCCCCAGCATTTT
CDR3 protein: CASSIRGSQPQHF

D gene: NA
clone size: NA
J gene: TRBJ2-2
V gene: TRBV5-6
CDR3 DNA: TGTGCCAGCAGCTTGGATATCGGGGAGCTGTTTTTT
CDR3 protein: CASSLDIGELFF

D gene: NA
clone size: NA
J gene: TRBJ2-1
V gene: TRBV14
CDR3 DNA: TGTGCCAGCGGGGGGAGCTCCTACAATGAGCAGTTCTTC
CDR3 protein: CASGGSSYNEQFF

D gene: NA
clone size: NA
J gene: TRBJ2-5
V gene: TRBV7-2
CDR3 DNA: TGTGCCAGCAGCTCGGGGGGCAGGGCCGACCAAGAGACCCAGTACTTC
CDR3 protein: CASSSGGRADQETQYF

D gene: TRBD1
clone size: NA
J gene: TRBJ2-5
V gene: TRBV2
CDR3 DNA: TGTGCCAGCTCTCAACAGGGGGCAGGTCAAGAGACCCAGTACTTC
CDR3 protein: CASSQQGAGQETQYF